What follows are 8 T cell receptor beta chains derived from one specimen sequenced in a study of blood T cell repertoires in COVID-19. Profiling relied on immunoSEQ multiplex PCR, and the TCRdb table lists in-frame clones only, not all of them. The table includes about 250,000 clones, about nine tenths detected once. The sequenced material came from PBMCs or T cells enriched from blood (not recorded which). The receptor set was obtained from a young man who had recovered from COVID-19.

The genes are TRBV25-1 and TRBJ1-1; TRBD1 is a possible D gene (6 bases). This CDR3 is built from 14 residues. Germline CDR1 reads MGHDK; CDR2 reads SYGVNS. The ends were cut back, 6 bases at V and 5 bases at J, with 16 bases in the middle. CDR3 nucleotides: TGTGCCAGCAGCTCCACAGGGATGGCTACTGAAGCTTTCTTT. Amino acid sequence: CASSSTGMATEAFF.

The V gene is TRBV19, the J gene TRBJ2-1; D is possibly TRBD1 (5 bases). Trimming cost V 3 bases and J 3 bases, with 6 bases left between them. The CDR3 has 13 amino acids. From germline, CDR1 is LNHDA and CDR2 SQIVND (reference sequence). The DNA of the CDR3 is TGTGCCAGTAGTATGACAGACTACAATGAGCAGTTCTTC. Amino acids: CASSMTDYNEQFF.

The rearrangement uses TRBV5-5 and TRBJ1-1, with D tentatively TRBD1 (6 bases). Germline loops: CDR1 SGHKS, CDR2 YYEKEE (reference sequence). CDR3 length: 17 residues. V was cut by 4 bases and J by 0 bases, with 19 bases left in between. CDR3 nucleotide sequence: TGTGCCAGCAGCCTCCGTCGGGGGGCTGCGATGAACACTGAAGCTTTCTTT. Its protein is CASSLRRGAAMNTEAFF.

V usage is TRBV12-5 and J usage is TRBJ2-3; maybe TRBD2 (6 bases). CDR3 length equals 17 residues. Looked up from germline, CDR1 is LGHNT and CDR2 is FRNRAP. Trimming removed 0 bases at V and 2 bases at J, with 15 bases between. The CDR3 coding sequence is TGTGCTAGTGGTTTGGTACGCGGGGCCGGTACCACAGATACGCAGTATTTT. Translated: CASGLVRGAGTTDTQYF.

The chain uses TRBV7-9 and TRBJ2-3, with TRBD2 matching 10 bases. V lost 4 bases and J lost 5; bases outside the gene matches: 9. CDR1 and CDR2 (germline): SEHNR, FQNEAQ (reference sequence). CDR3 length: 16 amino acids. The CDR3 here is CASSSSSGRAGDTQYF. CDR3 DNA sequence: TGTGCCAGCAGCTCCTCAAGCGGGAGGGCCGGAGATACGCAGTATTTT.

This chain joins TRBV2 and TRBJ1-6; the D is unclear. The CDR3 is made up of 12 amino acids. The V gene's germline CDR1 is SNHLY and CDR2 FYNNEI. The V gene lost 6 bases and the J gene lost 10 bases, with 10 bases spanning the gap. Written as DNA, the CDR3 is TGTGCCAGCAGCCAAGGCGGGTCACCCCTCCACTTT. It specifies CASSQGGSPLHF.

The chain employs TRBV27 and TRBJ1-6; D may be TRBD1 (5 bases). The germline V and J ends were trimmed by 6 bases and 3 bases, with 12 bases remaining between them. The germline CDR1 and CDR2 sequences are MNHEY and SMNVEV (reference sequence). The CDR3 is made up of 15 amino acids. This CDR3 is CASRWAGHYNSPLHF. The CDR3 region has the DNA TGTGCCAGCAGATGGGCAGGGCACTATAATTCACCCCTCCACTTT.

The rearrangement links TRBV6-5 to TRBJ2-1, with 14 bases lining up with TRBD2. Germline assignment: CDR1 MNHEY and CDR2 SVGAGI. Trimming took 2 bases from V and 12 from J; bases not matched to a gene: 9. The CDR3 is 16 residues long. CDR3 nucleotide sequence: TGTGCCAGCAGTTACCCCGGGACTAGCGGGAGACATTTGCAGTTCTTC. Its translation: CASSYPGTSGRHLQFF.